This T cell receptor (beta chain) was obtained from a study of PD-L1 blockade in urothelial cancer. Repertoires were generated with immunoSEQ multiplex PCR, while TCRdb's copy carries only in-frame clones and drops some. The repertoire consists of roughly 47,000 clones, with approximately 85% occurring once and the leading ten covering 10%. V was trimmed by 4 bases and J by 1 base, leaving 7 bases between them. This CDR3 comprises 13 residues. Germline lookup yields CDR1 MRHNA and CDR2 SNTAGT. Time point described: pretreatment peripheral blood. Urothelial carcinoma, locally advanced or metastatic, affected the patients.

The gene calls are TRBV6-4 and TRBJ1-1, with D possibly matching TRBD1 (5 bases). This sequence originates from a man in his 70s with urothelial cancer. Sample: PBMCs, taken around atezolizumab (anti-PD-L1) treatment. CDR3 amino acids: CASSVQENTEAFF. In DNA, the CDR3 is TGTGCCAGCAGTGTACAGGAGAACACTGAAGCTTTCTTT.